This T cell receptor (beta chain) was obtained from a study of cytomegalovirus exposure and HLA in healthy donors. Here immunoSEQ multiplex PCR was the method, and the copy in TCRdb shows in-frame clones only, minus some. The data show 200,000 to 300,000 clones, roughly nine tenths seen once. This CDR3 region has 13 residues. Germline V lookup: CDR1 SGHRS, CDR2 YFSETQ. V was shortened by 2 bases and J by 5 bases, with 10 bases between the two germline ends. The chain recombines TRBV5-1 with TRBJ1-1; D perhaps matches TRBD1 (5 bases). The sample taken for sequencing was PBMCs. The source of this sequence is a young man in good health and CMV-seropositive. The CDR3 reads CASSFDSGTEAFF. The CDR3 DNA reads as TGCGCCAGCAGCTTTGACTCAGGGACTGAAGCTTTCTTT.